These 5 T cell receptor beta chains were sequenced from one sample in a study of blood T cell repertoires in COVID-19. TCRdb's copy holds only in-frame clones and misses some; the assay was immunoSEQ multiplex PCR. The sample holds a few hundred thousand clones; 86% are singletons and the top ten take 1.5% to 2%. The sequencing input was peripheral blood. These receptors originate from a woman in her 50s with acute or convalescent COVID-19.

This sequence joins TRBV28 and TRBJ2-5, with D possibly TRBD2 on 6 matching bases. The V end lost 5 bases, the J end lost 2 bases, and 18 bases lay between the germline ends. The V gene's germline CDR1 is MDHEN and CDR2 SYDVKM. The CDR3 length is 16 residues. The CDR3 here is CASSTQPGVKQETQYF. CDR3 nucleotides: TGTGCCAGCAGTACCCAACCGGGAGTTAAACAAGAGACCCAGTACTTC.

This rearrangement joins TRBV4-3 to TRBJ1-1; 8 nucleotides align to TRBD1. The V and J ends lost 4 bases and 5 bases, in that order; junction bases with no gene match: 6. The CDR3 covers 14 residues. Germline V lookup: CDR1 LGHNA, CDR2 YSLEER. The chain's CDR3 is CASSPGGGKTEAFF. CDR3 nucleotide sequence: TGCGCCAGCAGCCCAGGGGGCGGGAAAACTGAAGCTTTCTTT.

This rearrangement joins TRBV4-2 to TRBJ2-7; 9 nucleotides match TRBD2. The CDR3 runs to 16 residues. Germline CDR1 LGHNA, CDR2 YNFKEQ. V lost 0 bases to trimming and J lost 2 bases; unmatched junction nucleotides: 5. CDR3 DNA sequence: TGTGCCAGCAGCCAAGAATGGTCTAGCGGGACCTACGAGCAGTACTTC. This translates into CASSQEWSSGTYEQYF.

The CDR3 nucleotides read TGTGCCAGCAGAGAGACTAGCGGGGGGAGGAGAGAGCAGTTCTTC. It encodes CASRETSGGRREQFF. V is TRBV2 and J is TRBJ2-1, with 13 positions matching TRBD2. CDR1 is SNHLY, CDR2 FYNNEI, per germline. The CDR3 has 15 amino acids. With 6 bases clipped from V and 10 bases from J, the junction kept 9 bases outside the gene matches.

This CDR3 is CASRQGRGEQYF. The CDR3 DNA is TGTGCCAGCAGACAAGGGCGCGGGGAGCAGTACTTC. The chain carries TRBV6-5 and TRBJ2-7, with D perhaps matching TRBD2 (5 bases). The CDR3 spans 12 residues. V lost 6 bases and J lost 7, with 13 bases in between. The germline gives CDR1 MNHEY, CDR2 SVGAGI.